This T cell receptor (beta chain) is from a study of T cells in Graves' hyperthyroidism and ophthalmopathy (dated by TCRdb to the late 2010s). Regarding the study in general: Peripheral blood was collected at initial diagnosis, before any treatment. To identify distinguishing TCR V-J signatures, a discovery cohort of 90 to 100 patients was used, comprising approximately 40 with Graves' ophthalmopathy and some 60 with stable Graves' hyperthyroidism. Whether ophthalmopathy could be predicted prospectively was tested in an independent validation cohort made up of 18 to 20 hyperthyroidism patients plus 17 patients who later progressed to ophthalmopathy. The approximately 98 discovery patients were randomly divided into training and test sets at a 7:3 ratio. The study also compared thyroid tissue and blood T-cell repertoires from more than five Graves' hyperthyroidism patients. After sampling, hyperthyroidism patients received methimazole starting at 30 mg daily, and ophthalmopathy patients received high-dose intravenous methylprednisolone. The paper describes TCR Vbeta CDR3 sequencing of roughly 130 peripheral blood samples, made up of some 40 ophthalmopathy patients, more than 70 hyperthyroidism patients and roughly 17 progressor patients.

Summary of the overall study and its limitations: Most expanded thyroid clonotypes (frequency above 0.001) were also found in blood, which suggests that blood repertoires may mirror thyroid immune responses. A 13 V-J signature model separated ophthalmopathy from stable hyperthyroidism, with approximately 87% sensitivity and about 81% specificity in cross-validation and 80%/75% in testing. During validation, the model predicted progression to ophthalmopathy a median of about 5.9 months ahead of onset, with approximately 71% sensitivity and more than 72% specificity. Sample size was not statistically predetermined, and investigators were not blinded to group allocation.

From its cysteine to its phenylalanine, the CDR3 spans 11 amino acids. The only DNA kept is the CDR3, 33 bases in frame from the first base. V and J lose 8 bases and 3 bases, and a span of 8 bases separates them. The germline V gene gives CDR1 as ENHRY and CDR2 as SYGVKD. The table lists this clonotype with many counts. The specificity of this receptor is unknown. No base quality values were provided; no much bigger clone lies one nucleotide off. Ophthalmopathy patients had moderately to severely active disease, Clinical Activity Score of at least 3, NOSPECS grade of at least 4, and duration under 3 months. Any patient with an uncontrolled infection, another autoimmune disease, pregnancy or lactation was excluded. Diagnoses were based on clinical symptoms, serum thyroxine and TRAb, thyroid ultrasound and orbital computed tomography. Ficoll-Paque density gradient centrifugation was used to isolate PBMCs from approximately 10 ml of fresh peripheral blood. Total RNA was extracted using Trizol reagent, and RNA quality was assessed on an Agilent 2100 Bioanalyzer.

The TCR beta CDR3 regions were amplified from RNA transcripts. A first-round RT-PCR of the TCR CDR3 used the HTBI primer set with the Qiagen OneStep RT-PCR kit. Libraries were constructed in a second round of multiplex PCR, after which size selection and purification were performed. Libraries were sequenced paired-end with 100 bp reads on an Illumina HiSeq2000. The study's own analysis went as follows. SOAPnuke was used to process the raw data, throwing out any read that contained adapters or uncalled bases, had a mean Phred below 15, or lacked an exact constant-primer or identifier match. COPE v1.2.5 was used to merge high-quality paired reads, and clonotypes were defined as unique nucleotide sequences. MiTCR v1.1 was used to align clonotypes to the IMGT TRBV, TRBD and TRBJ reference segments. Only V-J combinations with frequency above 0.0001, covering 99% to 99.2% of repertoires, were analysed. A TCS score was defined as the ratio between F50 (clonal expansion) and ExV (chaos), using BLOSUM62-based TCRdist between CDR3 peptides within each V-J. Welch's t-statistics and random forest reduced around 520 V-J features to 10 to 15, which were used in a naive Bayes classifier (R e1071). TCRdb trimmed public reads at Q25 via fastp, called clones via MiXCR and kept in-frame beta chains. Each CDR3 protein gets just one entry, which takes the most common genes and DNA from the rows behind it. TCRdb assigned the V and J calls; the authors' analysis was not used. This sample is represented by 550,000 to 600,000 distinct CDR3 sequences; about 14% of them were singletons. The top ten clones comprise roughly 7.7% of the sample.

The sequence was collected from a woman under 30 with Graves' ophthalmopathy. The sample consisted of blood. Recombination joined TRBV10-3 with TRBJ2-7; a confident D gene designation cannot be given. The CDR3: CAIGQLYEQYF. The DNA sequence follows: TGTGCCATCGGGCAGCTCTACGAGCAGTACTTC.